This TCR beta chain emerged from a study of preoperative IRX-2 immunotherapy in early breast cancer. The treatment is: preoperative locoregional IRX-2 cytokine immunotherapy. Preoperative locoregional IRX-2 cytokine immunotherapy was tested in the phase Ib source study. Trimming pared 4 bases from V and 0 bases from J, leaving 10 bases between. Germline CDR1 is LNHDA and CDR2 is SQIVND (reference sequence). The CDR3 has 15 amino acids. Method: immunoSEQ multiplex PCR; TCRdb's copy keeps in-frame clones and lacks some. Counted here are around 95,000 clones, 80% to 90% occurring once; the ten biggest clones make up approximately 2%.

The sequence was obtained from a human donor with breast cancer. The J gene is TRBJ2-1, the V gene TRBV19; D possibly matches TRBD1 or TRBD2 (6 bases each). The specimen comprised tumor tissue, sampled after IRX-2 immunotherapy. CDR3 bases: TGTGCCAGTAGTAAGGGGGGTAGCTCCTACAATGAGCAGTTCTTC. As protein: CASSKGGSSYNEQFF.